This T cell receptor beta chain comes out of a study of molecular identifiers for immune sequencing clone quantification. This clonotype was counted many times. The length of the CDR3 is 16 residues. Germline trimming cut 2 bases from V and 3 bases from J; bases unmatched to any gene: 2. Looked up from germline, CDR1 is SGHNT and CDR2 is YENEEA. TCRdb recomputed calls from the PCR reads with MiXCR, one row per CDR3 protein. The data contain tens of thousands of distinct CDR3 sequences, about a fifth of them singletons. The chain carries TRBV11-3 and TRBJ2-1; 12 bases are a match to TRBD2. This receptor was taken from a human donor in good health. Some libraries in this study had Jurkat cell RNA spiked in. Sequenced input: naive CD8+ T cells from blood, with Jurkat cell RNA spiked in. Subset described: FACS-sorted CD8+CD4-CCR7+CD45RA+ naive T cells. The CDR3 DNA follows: TGTGCCAGCAGCTTAAGGACTAGCGGGGTCTACAATGAGCAGTTCTTC. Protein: CASSLRTSGVYNEQFF.